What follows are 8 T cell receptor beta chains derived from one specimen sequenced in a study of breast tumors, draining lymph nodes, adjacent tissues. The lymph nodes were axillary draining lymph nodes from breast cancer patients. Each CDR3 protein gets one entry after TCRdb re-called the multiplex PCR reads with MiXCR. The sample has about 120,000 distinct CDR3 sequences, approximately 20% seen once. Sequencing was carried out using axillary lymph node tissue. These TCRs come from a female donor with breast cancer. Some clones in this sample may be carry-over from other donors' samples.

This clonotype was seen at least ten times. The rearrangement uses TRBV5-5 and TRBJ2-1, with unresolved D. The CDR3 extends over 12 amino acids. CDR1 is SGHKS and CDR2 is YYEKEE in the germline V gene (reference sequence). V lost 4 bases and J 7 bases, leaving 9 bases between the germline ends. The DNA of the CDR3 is TGTGCCAGCAGCCCCGTCCAAAATGAGCAGTTCTTC. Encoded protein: CASSPVQNEQFF. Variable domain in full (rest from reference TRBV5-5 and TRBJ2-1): DAGVTQSPTHLIKTRGQQVTLRCSPISGHKSVSWYQQVLGQGPQFIFQYYEKEERGRGNFPDRFSARQFPNYSSELNVNALLLGDSALYLCASSPVQNEQFFGPGTRLTVL.

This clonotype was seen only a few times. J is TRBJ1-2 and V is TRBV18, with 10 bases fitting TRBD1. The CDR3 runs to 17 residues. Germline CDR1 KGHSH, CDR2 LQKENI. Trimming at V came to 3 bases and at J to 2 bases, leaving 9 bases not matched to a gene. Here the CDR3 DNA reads TGTGCCAGCTCACCTATCGGGACAGGGGAGCCCAACTATGGCTACACCTTC. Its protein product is CASSPIGTGEPNYGYTF.

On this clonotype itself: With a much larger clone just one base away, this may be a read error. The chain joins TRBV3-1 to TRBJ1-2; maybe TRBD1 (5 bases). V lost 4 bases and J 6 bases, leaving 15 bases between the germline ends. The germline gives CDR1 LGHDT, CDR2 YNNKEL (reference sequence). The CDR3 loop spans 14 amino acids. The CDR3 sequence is CASSPGHSIDGYTF. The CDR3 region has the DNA TGTGCCAGCAGCCCAGGGCACAGCATCGATGGCTACACCTTC.

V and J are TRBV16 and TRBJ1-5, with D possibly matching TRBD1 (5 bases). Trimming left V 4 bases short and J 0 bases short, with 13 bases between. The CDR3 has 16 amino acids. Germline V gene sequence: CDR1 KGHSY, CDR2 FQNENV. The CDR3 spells CASSRFDRNSNQPQHF. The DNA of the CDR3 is TGTGCCAGCAGCCGATTTGACAGAAATAGCAATCAGCCCCAGCATTTT.

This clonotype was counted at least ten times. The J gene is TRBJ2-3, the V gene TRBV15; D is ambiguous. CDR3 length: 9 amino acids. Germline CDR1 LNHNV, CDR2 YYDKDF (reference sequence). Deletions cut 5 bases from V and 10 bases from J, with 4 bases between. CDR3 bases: TGTGCCACCAGCGGGTCGCAGTATTTT. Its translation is CATSGSQYF.

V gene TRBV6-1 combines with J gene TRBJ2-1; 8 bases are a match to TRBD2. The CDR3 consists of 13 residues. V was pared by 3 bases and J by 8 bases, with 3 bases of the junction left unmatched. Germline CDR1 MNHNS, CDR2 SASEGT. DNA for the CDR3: TGTGCCAGCAGTGACCGGGAGGGGGATGAGCAGTTCTTC. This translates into CASSDREGDEQFF.

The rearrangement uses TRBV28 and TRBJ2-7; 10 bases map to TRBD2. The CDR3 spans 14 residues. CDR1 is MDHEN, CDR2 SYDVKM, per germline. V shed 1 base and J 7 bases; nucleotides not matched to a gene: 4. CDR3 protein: CASSLSQRGGEQYF. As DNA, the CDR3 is TGTGCCAGCAGTTTATCTCAGCGGGGGGGGGAGCAGTACTTC.

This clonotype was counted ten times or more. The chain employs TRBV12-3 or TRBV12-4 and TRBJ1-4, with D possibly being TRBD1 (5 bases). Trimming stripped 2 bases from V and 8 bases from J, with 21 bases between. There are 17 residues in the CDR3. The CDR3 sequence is CASSLFGTPYRGEKLFF. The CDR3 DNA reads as TGTGCCAGCAGTTTATTCGGGACTCCATATCGAGGGGAAAAACTGTTTTTT.